The source of this T cell receptor (beta chain) is a study of beta chain features in type 1 diabetes. Study context: No age, gender or cell yield differences were seen between patients and healthy donors. Sorted cell examination encompassed over 90 million cells across all samples. Broader study findings: In all four CD4+ subsets, TCRB CDR3 length was significantly, moderately reduced in type 1 diabetes. A pattern of fewer insertions and more deletions at VDJ junctions was seen in type 1 diabetes patients. Whether TCRB rearrangement is influenced by HLA type was left unresolved in this analysis.

Trimming at V came to 4 bases and at J to 2 bases, leaving 7 bases not matched to a gene. Germline lookup yields CDR1 SQVTM and CDR2 ANQGSEA. This CDR3 comprises 14 residues. In regard to this clone: Its cognate antigen is unknown.

Isolated RNA was reverse transcribed in full, so expressed TCRB transcripts were sequenced. Sequencing used immunoSEQ multiplex PCR; TCRdb keeps in-frame clones, though not all of them. The sample shows under 300,000 clones, roughly 20% of them seen only once. This sequence originates from a woman aged 40 to 55 with type 1 diabetes. The sample consisted of naive CD4+ T cells from blood. This chain uses TRBV29-1 with TRBJ2-7; 8 positions agree with TRBD2. The CDR3 spells CSVGLGSGAYEQYF. The CDR3 DNA is TGCAGCGTTGGGTTAGGTAGCGGGGCCTACGAGCAGTACTTC.